This is a list of T cell receptor beta chains from one sample in a study of CD8+ T cells in alopecia areata. Profiled with immunoSEQ multiplex PCR; TCRdb holds only in-frame clones, not every one. The table shows 110,000 or so clones, with approximately 59% occurring only once. The sequenced material came from CD8+ T cells sorted from blood. The receptors stem from a human donor in good health. The conserved cysteine and the conserved F or W are not part of the CDR3 here.

v_gene,j_gene,CDR3aa
TRBV13,TRBJ2-5,ASSLQVNQETQY
TRBV10-3,TRBJ1-5,AISEGGQINQPQH
TRBV19,TRBJ2-7,ASSIGQRQYEQY
TRBV6-1,TRBJ2-1,ASSRLGNEQF
TRBV7-2,TRBJ1-6,ASSPRDSSNSPLH
TRBV13,TRBJ1-1,ASSSGDRSEAF
TRBV13,TRBJ2-1,ASSSRQGSSYNEQF
TRBV29-1,TRBJ2-1,SALPPPGTAAGNEQF
TRBV7-9,TRBJ2-5,ASSLSGYQETQY
TRBV4-3,TRBJ2-7,ASSERGESSYEQY
TRBV25-1,TRBJ1-5,ASSLLGAINQPQH
TRBV4-2,TRBJ2-7,ASSQDTVYEQY
TRBV30,TRBJ2-2,AWSEGTGELF
TRBV5-1,TRBJ2-5,ASSPVGLAEETQY
TRBV30,TRBJ1-5,AWDRDREHQPQH
TRBV4-3,TRBJ2-5,ASSLAVYQETQY
TRBV6-4,TRBJ2-5,ASRINRGGPKYQETQY
TRBV6-5,TRBJ1-2,ASSYGADYGYT
TRBV27,TRBJ2-6,ASSFGGAGLAGPSGANVLT
TRBV23-1,TRBJ2-7,ASSQSGAKDSYEQY
TRBV27,TRBJ2-1,ASSGTDYNEQF
TRBV11-2,TRBJ2-7,ASSLGTGGTSSYEQY
TRBV7-9,TRBJ2-3,ASSPTGGTDTQY
TRBV6-5,TRBJ2-7,ASSYAAGPSYEQY
TRBV13,TRBJ2-1,ASSSDARRGEQF
TRBV6-5,TRBJ1-1,ASRTGVKVNTEAF
TRBV11-2,TRBJ2-1,ASSLVLQGEYNEQF
TRBV7-6,TRBJ1-5,ASSLGRNNQPQH
TRBV30,TRBJ2-2,AWWGGNTGELF
TRBV5-1,TRBJ1-3,ASSLTGRTSGNTIY
TRBV29-1,TRBJ2-6,SVQDGYSGANVLT
TRBV29-1,TRBJ2-7,SVEDSQAEQY
TRBV5-4,TRBJ1-2,ASSPVAGWRFYGYT
TRBV4-1,TRBJ1-5,ASNATVANQPQH
TRBV29-1,TRBJ2-7,SAVWRYEQY
TRBV29-1,TRBJ1-1,SAGQGWNTEAF
TRBV4-1,TRBJ1-2,ASSQEDLRVSGYT
TRBV13,TRBJ1-2,ASSLGQANYGYT
TRBV9,TRBJ2-1,ASSVAWTGIDEQF
TRBV30,TRBJ2-1,AWSAGLGQF
TRBV4-3,TRBJ2-1,ASSQDGREQF
TRBV29-1,TRBJ1-2,SVVTGYDGYT
TRBV29-1,TRBJ1-2,SVVSGASNYGYT
TRBV13,TRBJ1-1,ASSLEGSDAF
TRBV28,TRBJ1-5,ASSLPGVNQPQH